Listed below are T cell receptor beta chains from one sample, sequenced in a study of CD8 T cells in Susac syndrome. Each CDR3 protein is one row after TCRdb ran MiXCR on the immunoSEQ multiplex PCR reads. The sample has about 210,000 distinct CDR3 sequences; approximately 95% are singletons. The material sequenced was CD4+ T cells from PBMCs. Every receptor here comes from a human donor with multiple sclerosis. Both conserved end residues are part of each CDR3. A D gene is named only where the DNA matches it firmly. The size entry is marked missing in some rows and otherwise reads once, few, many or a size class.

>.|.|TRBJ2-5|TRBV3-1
TGTGCCAGCAGCTACCGGGACGGAGAGACCCAGTACTTC
CASSYRDGETQYF
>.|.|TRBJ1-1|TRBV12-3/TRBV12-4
TGTGCCAGCACCCCCCGGGGGGTAGGGATCGGGGACACTGAAGCTTTCTTT
CASTPRGVGIGDTEAFF
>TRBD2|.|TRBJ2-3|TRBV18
TGTGCCAGCTCAACTTCAGCGGGGGGGAGGAATTTT
CASSTSAGGRNF
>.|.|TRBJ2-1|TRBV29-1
TGCAGCGTTGAAGAGACACGGAACAATGAGCAGTTCTTC
CSVEETRNNEQFF
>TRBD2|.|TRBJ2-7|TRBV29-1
TGCAGCGTGAAAGGACTAGCGGGAAACTACGAGCAGTACTTC
CSVKGLAGNYEQYF
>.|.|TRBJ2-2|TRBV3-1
TGTGCCAGCAGCCAACCTCTCACCGGGGAGCTGTTTTTT
CASSQPLTGELFF
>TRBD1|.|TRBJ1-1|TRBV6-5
TGTGCCAGCACCCGGACAGGGTCTGAAGCTTTCTTT
CASTRTGSEAFF
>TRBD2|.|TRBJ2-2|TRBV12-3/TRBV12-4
TGTGCCACCGCTAGCGGGGGGGCGAACACCGGGGAGCTGTTTTTT
CATASGGANTGELFF
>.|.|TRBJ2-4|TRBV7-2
TGTGCCAGCAGCTTTTCGCAGCGGAGCGAAAACATTCAGTACTTC
CASSFSQRSENIQYF
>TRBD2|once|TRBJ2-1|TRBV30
TGTGCCTGGAGCGCCGACTGGGGGGGATCCTACAATGAGCAGTTCTTC
CAWSADWGGSYNEQFF
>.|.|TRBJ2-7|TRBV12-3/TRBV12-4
TGTGCCAGCAGTTTAGTGGGCAGAACCTACTACGAGCAGTACTTC
CASSLVGRTYYEQYF
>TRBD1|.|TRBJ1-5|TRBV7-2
TGTGCCAGCAGCCGGACAGGGATTAGCAATCAGCCCCAGCATTTT
CASSRTGISNQPQHF
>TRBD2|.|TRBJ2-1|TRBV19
TGTGCCAGTACCGGGGGACTAGCGGGAGGGCATGAGCAGTTCTTC
CASTGGLAGGHEQFF
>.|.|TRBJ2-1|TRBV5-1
TGCGCCAGCAGCCGGGGAGCGGAGAGCAATGAGCAGTTCTTC
CASSRGAESNEQFF
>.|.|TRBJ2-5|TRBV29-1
TGCAGCGTTGATTCGACCGCGGAGACCCAGTACTTC
CSVDSTAETQYF
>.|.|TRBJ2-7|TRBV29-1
TGCAGCGTTCTCCACGCCGGGAGTAACCCTTACGAGCAGTACTTC
CSVLHAGSNPYEQYF
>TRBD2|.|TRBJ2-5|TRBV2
TGTGCCAGCAGGAAGACTAGCGGGAATGAAGAGACCCAGTACTTC
CASRKTSGNEETQYF
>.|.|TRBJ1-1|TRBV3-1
TGTGCCAGCAGCCATCGGGGGAACACTGAAGCTTTCTTT
CASSHRGNTEAFF
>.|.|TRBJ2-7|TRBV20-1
TGCAGTGCCAAGTGGGATACTCGCTACGAGCAGTACTTC
CSAKWDTRYEQYF
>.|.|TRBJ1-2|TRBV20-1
TGCAGCCTACAGAGCGTAGGGGGTATAAATGGCTACACCTTC
CSLQSVGGINGYTF
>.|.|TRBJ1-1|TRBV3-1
TGTGCCAGCAGCCGTGGCAATGAAGCTTTCTTT
CASSRGNEAFF
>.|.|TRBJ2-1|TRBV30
TGTGCCTGGAGTGTAGGGGGAAGAGGGCAGTTCTTC
CAWSVGGRGQFF
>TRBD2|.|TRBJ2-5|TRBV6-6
TGTGCCAGCAGTAAACGGACTAGCGGACAAGAGACCCAGTACTTC
CASSKRTSGQETQYF
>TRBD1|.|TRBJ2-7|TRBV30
TGTGCCTGGGGCCGGGACAGACCGTACGAGCAGTACTTC
CAWGRDRPYEQYF
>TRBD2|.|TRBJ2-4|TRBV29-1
TGCAGCGTTGTCACCTCGGGACTAGCTTATCAGTACTTC
CSVVTSGLAYQYF
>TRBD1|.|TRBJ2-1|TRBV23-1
TGCGCCAGCAGTCGCGAACAGGGGGCGAACTACAATGAGCAGTTCTTC
CASSREQGANYNEQFF
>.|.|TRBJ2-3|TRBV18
TGTGCCAGCTCACCACAAACGGGACTCCAGGTCACAGATACGCAGTATTTT
CASSPQTGLQVTDTQYF
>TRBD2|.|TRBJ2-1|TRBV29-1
TGCAGCGTTGACTCCTTGACTAGCGGGAGGCTCGGGTTGAATGAGCAGTTCTTC
CSVDSLTSGRLGLNEQFF
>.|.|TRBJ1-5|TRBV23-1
TGCGCCAGCACCCAGGGTCCCAATCAGCCCCAGCATTTT
CASTQGPNQPQHF
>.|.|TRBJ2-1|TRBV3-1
TGTGCCAGCAGCCATGGCCACAATGAGCAGTTCTTC
CASSHGHNEQFF
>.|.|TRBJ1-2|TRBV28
TGTGCCAGCAGCCCAACTACCGCTGGCTACACCTTC
CASSPTTAGYTF
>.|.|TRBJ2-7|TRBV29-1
TGCAGCGTTGACGGAGGTCCCTACGAGCAGTACTTC
CSVDGGPYEQYF
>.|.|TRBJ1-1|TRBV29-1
TGCAGCGGGTCGCACGGCGCAGAAGCTTTCTTT
CSGSHGAEAFF
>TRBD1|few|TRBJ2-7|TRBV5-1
TGCGCCAGTACAGGGGGCTACGAGCAGTACTTC
CASTGGYEQYF
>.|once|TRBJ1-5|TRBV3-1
TGTGCCAGCAGCGGGGACGCGACCCGGGGTAGCAATCAGCCCCAGCATTTT
CASSGDATRGSNQPQHF
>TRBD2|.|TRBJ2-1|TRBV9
TGTGCCAGCAGCGTGGGGACTACGGGGCATGAGCAGTTCTTC
CASSVGTTGHEQFF
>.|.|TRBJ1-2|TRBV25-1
TGTGCCAGCAGTGAATCTAACTTCGGGACAAGCTATGGCTACACCTTC
CASSESNFGTSYGYTF
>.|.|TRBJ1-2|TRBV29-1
TGCAGCGTTGGGAGGGGCCGAGAGTCCTATGGCTACACCTTC
CSVGRGRESYGYTF
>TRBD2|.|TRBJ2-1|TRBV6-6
TGTGCCAGCAGTCAAACTAGGAGGGAGGGCAATGAGCAGTTCTTC
CASSQTRREGNEQFF
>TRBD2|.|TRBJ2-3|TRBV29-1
TGCAGCGTCAGAGGCCCGGGACTAGGTCTCGATACGCAGTATTTT
CSVRGPGLGLDTQYF
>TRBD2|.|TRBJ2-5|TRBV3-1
TGTGCCAGCAGCTACGCGGGAGGCGAGACCCAGTACTTC
CASSYAGGETQYF
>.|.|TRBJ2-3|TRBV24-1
TGTGCCACCAGTGCCTCCGATACGCAGTATTTT
CATSASDTQYF
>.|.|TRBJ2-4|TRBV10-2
TGCGCCAGCAGTGAGTACTTGATGACTAGAAGGAAGTACTTC
CASSEYLMTRRKYF
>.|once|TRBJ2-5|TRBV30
TGTGCCTGGAGTCCCCACGGGACCCAGTACTTC
CAWSPHGTQYF
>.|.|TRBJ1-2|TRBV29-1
TGCAGCGTCACAATGCTCTATGACTACACCTTC
CSVTMLYDYTF
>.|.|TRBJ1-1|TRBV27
TGTGCCAGCAGTGCCTGGGATAGGGGGGCTGAAGCTTTCTTT
CASSAWDRGAEAFF
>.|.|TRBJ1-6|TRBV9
TGTGCCAGCAGCGTAGCGGGTACACATAATTCACCCCTCCACTTT
CASSVAGTHNSPLHF
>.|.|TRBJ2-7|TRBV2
TGTGCCAGCAATTACAGGGATTCGGTCTACGAGCAGTACTTC
CASNYRDSVYEQYF
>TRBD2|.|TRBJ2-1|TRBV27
TGTGCCAGCAGGCCAGGACTAGCGGGAGGAGTATCCTACAATGAGCAGTTCTTC
CASRPGLAGGVSYNEQFF
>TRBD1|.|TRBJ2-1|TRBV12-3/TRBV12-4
TGTGCCAGCAGCCCGGACAGGGGACGGGGCAATGAGCAGTTCTTC
CASSPDRGRGNEQFF
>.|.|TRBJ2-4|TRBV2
TGTGCCAGCATCTACCACCCGACGGCTCCTCAGTACTTC
CASIYHPTAPQYF
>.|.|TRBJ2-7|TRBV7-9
TGTGCCAGCAGCCCAGTGGGGTACAGCAGCAACGAGCAGTACTTC
CASSPVGYSSNEQYF
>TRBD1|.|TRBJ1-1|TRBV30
TGTGCCTGGAGTGTACAGGGGGCCCACACTGAAGCTTTCTTT
CAWSVQGAHTEAFF
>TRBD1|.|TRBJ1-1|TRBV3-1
TGTGCCAGTCGACAGGGTATATCGAACACTGAAGCTTTCTTT
CASRQGISNTEAFF
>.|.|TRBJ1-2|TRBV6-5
TGTGCCAGCAGTTACTCGAGGCAGATCTATGGCTACACCTTC
CASSYSRQIYGYTF